These 24 T cell receptor beta chains were all obtained from the same sample, sequenced in a study of T cells after yellow fever vaccination. Each CDR3 protein is one row after TCRdb ran MiXCR on the 5' RACE reads. The sample lists hundreds of thousands of distinct CDR3 sequences; 9% to 15% were seen once. The sample consisted of PBMCs, taken on the day of the yellow fever booster vaccination. The receptors shown here come from a man aged 30 to 45 who received the YFV17D yellow fever vaccine.

This chain joins TRBV29-1 and TRBJ2-2, with D uncertain. The CDR3 totals 13 residues. The V end lost 4 bases, the J end lost 2 bases, and 8 bases lay between the germline ends. Germline V gene lookup returns CDR1 SQVTM and CDR2 ANQGSEA. The chain's CDR3 is CSVAGINTGELFF. DNA of the CDR3: TGCAGCGTTGCTGGGATTAACACCGGGGAGCTGTTTTTT.

This clonotype was counted between two and nine times. CDR3: CASSPGQGAIKGASMDTQYF. CDR3 bases: TGTGCCAGCAGCCCCGGACAGGGGGCGATAAAGGGGGCGTCGATGGATACGCAGTATTTT. The chain employs TRBV12-3 or TRBV12-4 and TRBJ2-3; 11 nucleotides align to TRBD1. The CDR3 covers 20 residues. The V and J ends lost 6 bases and 6 bases, in that order; junction bases with no gene match: 23.

V usage is TRBV20-1 and J usage is TRBJ2-2, with TRBD2 identical over 7 bases. The CDR3 covers 14 residues. Germline V CDR1 and CDR2: DFQATT, SNEGSKA (reference sequence). The junction had 5 bases not matched to a gene; V was cut back by 5 bases and J by 2 bases. This CDR3 is CSAAAGVNTGELFF. DNA for the CDR3: TGCAGTGCTGCCGCGGGGGTAAACACCGGGGAGCTGTTTTTT.

The CDR3 here is CASSQDIGPGGGELFF. CDR3 nucleotide sequence: TGCGCCAGCAGCCAAGATATAGGCCCGGGGGGCGGGGAGCTGTTTTTT. The chain has TRBV4-3 and TRBJ2-2, with 7 bases matching TRBD2. Germline V gives CDR1 LGHNA, CDR2 YSLEER. The V gene end was trimmed by 0 bases and the J gene end by 7 bases; junction bases not matched to a gene: 8. The CDR3 extends over 16 amino acids.

This clonotype showed up just a few times. The rearrangement links TRBV20-1 to TRBJ2-7; the D is unclear. The CDR3 extends over 12 amino acids. Germline V CDR1 and CDR2: DFQATT, SNEGSKA (reference sequence). V lost 6 bases to trimming and J lost 1 base, with 10 bases between them. Here the CDR3 reads CSAPFNSYEQYF. The CDR3 DNA reads TGCAGTGCCCCGTTTAATTCCTACGAGCAGTACTTC.

The chain uses TRBV5-1 and TRBJ2-2; D not certain. The CDR3 is made up of 12 amino acids. The ends were cut back, 4 bases at V and 6 bases at J, with 7 bases in the middle. In germline, CDR1 is SGHRS, CDR2 YFSETQ. CDR3 sequence: CASSHGSGELFF. CDR3 DNA: TGCGCCAGCAGCCACGGGTCCGGGGAGCTGTTTTTT.

This clonotype was recorded at least ten times. The chain is built from TRBV7-9 and TRBJ2-5; the D gene is possibly TRBD1 (5 bases). The CDR3 covers 14 residues. The V end was cut by 5 bases, the J end by 2 bases, with 12 bases between. CDR1 and CDR2 from the germline V gene are SEHNR and FQNEAQ (reference sequence). CDR3 sequence: CASSRQGLQETQYF. The CDR3 DNA reads TGTGCCAGCAGCCGTCAGGGCCTACAAGAGACCCAGTACTTC.

The J gene is TRBJ2-3, the V gene TRBV7-6; possible D gene TRBD1, 5 bases. V was pared by 3 bases and J by 2 bases, with 9 bases between. Germline V gene data show CDR1 as SGHVS and CDR2 as FNYEAQ. The CDR3 is made up of 14 amino acids. DNA for the CDR3: TGTGCCAGCAGCTTCGACAGCGACACAGATACGCAGTATTTT. Translation: CASSFDSDTDTQYF.

V gene TRBV18 combines with J gene TRBJ2-1; 10 bases align to TRBD2. V shed 3 bases, J shed 8 bases, and the junction held 10 bases outside the gene matches. Per germline, CDR1 KGHSH and CDR2 LQKENI. This CDR3 comprises 16 residues. The CDR3, as DNA: TGTGCCAGCTCACCGGTTGAGCTAGCGGGGGTTGATGAGCAGTTCTTC. This translates into CASSPVELAGVDEQFF. Filled out from reference TRBV18 and TRBJ2-1, the complete variable domain reads NAGVMQNPRHLVRRRGQEARLRCSPMKGHSHVYWYRQLPEEGLKFMVYLQKENIIDESGMPKERFSAEFPKEGPSILRIQQVVRGDSAAYFCASSPVELAGVDEQFFGPGTRLTVL.

The chain is built from TRBV20-1 and TRBJ2-7; 10 nucleotides line up with TRBD2. This CDR3 has 15 residues. Trimming cost V 0 bases and J 2 bases; bases outside gene matches: 4. Germline-derived CDR1 and CDR2 are DFQATT and SNEGSKA (reference sequence). CDR3 DNA sequence: TGCAGTGCTAGAGATCACAGCGGGAGGGCCTACGAGCAGTACTTC. Encoded protein: CSARDHSGRAYEQYF.

V is TRBV7-2 and J is TRBJ2-1, with TRBD2 matching over 9 bases. Per the germline V gene, CDR1 is SGHTA and CDR2 is FQGNSA. The CDR3 is 15 residues long. V dropped 6 bases and J dropped 1; count of bases not matched to a gene: 4. The CDR3 spells CASSWTSESYNEQFF. In DNA form, the CDR3 reads TGTGCCAGCAGTTGGACTAGCGAGTCCTACAATGAGCAGTTCTTC.

This clonotype came up a few times. The V call is TRBV27, the J call TRBJ1-2; D might be TRBD1 (6 bases). The V gene's germline CDR1 is MNHEY and CDR2 SMNVEV (reference sequence). Trimming removed 5 bases from V and 8 bases from J, with 15 bases in between. This CDR3 spans 13 amino acids. The CDR3 region has the DNA TGTGCCAGCAGTACCGTAGGGGGGATGGGCTACACCTTC. This sequence encodes CASSTVGGMGYTF.

Only a few counts were recorded for this clonotype. The V call is TRBV20-1, the J call TRBJ2-2, with 7 bases matching TRBD2. This CDR3 region has 14 residues. The V and J ends lost 6 bases and 3 bases, in that order; junction bases with no gene match: 7. CDR1 is DFQATT, CDR2 SNEGSKA, per germline (reference sequence). CDR3 sequence (DNA): TGCAGTGCGATTGGACTAGAGGACACCGGGGAGCTGTTTTTT. Translation gives CSAIGLEDTGELFF.

The V call is TRBV6-2 or TRBV6-3, the J call TRBJ2-1; no clear D. V was pared by 6 bases and J by 4 bases, with 16 bases between. Germline loops: CDR1 MNHEY, CDR2 SVGEGT. CDR3 length: 15 residues. The DNA for the CDR3 is TGTGCCAGCAGCCAGGCGGCCCTTATATACAATGAGCAGTTCTTC. This gives the protein CASSQAALIYNEQFF.

V gene TRBV15 combines with J gene TRBJ2-3, with 7 bases identical to TRBD1. Germline loops: CDR1 LNHNV, CDR2 YYDKDF (reference sequence). There are 17 residues in the CDR3. The V and J ends lost 1 base and 2 bases, in that order; junction bases with no gene match: 9. This CDR3 reads CATSRATGTVLTDTQYF. The CDR3 bases are TGTGCCACCAGCAGAGCCACCGGGACAGTCCTCACAGATACGCAGTATTTT.

This clonotype was counted a few times. V gene TRBV5-1 combines with J gene TRBJ2-2; perhaps TRBD1 as D (6 bases). CDR1 and CDR2 from the germline V gene are SGHRS and YFSETQ. V lost 0 bases and J lost 3, with 9 bases in between. The CDR3 is 15 amino acids. The CDR3 sequence is CASSLGGQDTGELFF. The CDR3 DNA sequence: TGCGCCAGCAGCTTGGGGGGGCAGGACACCGGGGAGCTGTTTTTT. Looking up the rest from reference TRBV5-1 and TRBJ2-2 gives the full variable domain: KAGVTQTPRYLIKTRGQQVTLSCSPISGHRSVSWYQQTPGQGLQFLFEYFSETQRNKGNFPGRFSGRQFSNSRSEMNVSTLELGDSALYLCASSLGGQDTGELFFGEGSRLTVL.

J is TRBJ2-7 and V is TRBV10-3; 11 positions match TRBD1. Germline values: CDR1 ENHRY, CDR2 SYGVKD. The V segment lost 10 bases and the J segment 6 bases; nucleotides outside the gene matches: 5. The CDR3 runs to 12 residues. The CDR3 DNA reads TGTGCCACCTGGACAGGGGGCCGCGAGCAGTACTTC. Encoded protein: CATWTGGREQYF.

This clonotype turned up a few times. The rearrangement uses TRBV7-2 and TRBJ2-3, with 8 bases aligning to TRBD2. V shed 6 bases and J 4 bases; nucleotides not matched to a gene: 9. The germline V gene encodes CDR1 SGHTA and CDR2 FQGNSA. The CDR3 extends over 15 amino acids. The CDR3 sequence is CASRVGSSGPDTQYF. The CDR3 nucleotides are TGTGCCAGCAGAGTCGGCTCTAGCGGGCCAGATACGCAGTATTTT.

V and J are TRBV20-1 and TRBJ1-5, with 9 bases matching TRBD1. Germline CDR1 and CDR2: DFQATT and SNEGSKA (reference sequence). The J segment lost 4 bases and the V segment lost 5 bases, leaving 3 bases of the junction unmatched. This CDR3 comprises 13 residues. The DNA for the CDR3 is TGCAGTGCTGGGACAGGGCGAAATCAGCCCCAGCATTTT. Translating it yields CSAGTGRNQPQHF.

The CDR3 DNA sequence: TGCGCCAGCAGCCAAGTATTACAGGGTGGGACTAGGGGCGCGCAGTATTTT. It encodes CASSQVLQGGTRGAQYF. This chain connects TRBV4-3 to TRBJ2-3; 8 positions agree with TRBD2. After removal of 1 base from V and 10 bases from J, the junction contained 16 bases not matched to a gene. The germline V gene encodes CDR1 LGHNA and CDR2 YSLEER. CDR3 length: 17 residues.

There are a few counts of this clonotype. This chain uses TRBV3-1 with TRBJ2-7, with 7 bases identical to TRBD1. Germline V gives CDR1 LGHDT, CDR2 YNNKEL (reference sequence). This CDR3 has 15 residues. The trim removed 6 bases at V and 3 bases at J, leaving 11 bases unmatched. The CDR3 DNA follows: TGTGCCAGCAGTCAACAGGGGCCTATCTACTACGAGCAGTACTTC. It codes for CASSQQGPIYYEQYF.

The chain couples TRBV9 to TRBJ2-1, with 7 positions matching TRBD2. The V gene's germline CDR1 is SGDLS and CDR2 YYNGEE. V shed 4 bases and J 1 base; nucleotides not matched to a gene: 5. The CDR3 runs 15 residues. The CDR3 DNA sequence: TGTGCCAGCAGCCCTAGACTAGCTTCCTACAATGAGCAGTTCTTC. It specifies CASSPRLASYNEQFF.

This clonotype was recorded only once. The CDR3 spells CASSLVVRGVGGYTF. The CDR3 DNA follows: TGTGCCAGCAGCTTGGTTGTTAGGGGAGTTGGTGGCTACACCTTC. The rearrangement joins TRBV5-5 to TRBJ1-2; D possibly corresponds to TRBD1 (5 bases). From germline, CDR1 is SGHKS and CDR2 YYEKEE (reference sequence). The CDR3 consists of 15 residues. Trimming cost V 0 bases and J 7 bases, with 16 bases left between them. The full variable domain, with the rest looked up from reference TRBV5-5 and TRBJ1-2, is DAGVTQSPTHLIKTRGQQVTLRCSPISGHKSVSWYQQVLGQGPQFIFQYYEKEERGRGNFPDRFSARQFPNYSSELNVNALLLGDSALYLCASSLVVRGVGGYTFGSGTRLTVV.

This rearrangement joins TRBV20-1 to TRBJ2-2, with 13 bases aligning to TRBD2. The ends lost 4 bases at V and 7 bases at J; junction bases unmatched: 6. CDR3 length equals 15 residues. Germline CDR1 DFQATT, CDR2 SNEGSKA (reference sequence). CDR3: CSAIGLAGAGGELFF. The CDR3 nucleotides read TGCAGTGCTATTGGACTAGCGGGAGCGGGCGGGGAGCTGTTTTTT.